This entry describes one T cell receptor (beta chain). The antigen is not known. The entry originates in a study of T cells in localized non-small cell lung cancer. The repertoire was sequenced with immunoSEQ multiplex PCR; TCRdb's copy has only in-frame clones and lacks some. The sample lists almost 30,000 clones; about 88% were seen once. Germline V CDR1 and CDR2: SGHRS, YFSETQ. There are 15 residues in the CDR3. The V segment lost 0 bases and the J segment 2 bases; nucleotides outside the gene matches: 4. The study, taken as a whole, reports: Uninvolved adjacent lung, not tumor, had the highest T cell clonality. Heterogeneity within the tumor remains possible, as just one region underwent sequencing. The appearance of a median approximately 55 of the top 100 tumor clones was seen in adjacent lung.

Sequencing used peripheral blood, obtained before any cancer treatment. This sequence originates from a female donor aged 60 or older with stage III squamous cell lung carcinoma. J is TRBJ2-5 and V is TRBV5-1, with TRBD2 identical over 7 bases. DNA for the CDR3: TGCGCCAGCAGCTTGGCGGCTAGCGGACAAGAGACCCAGTACTTC. This gives the protein CASSLAASGQETQYF.